The subject of this entry is one T cell receptor beta chain. This clonotype has at least ten counts. Its recognized antigen is unknown. Per-base qualities were not stored, and no clone one base away is much larger. The germline V gene (reference sequence) yields SEHNR for CDR1 and FQNEAQ for CDR2. The CDR3 numbers 18 residues from cysteine through phenylalanine. Left in the record is the CDR3 DNA by itself, 54 bases read in frame from the first base. The V and J ends are trimmed by 2 bases and 1 base, leaving 20 bases between them. Reads for this sample came from an Illumina HiSeq 1500. The public reads were reanalyzed by TCRdb: fastp trimming at Q25, MiXCR alignment, in-frame beta chains only. When rows share a CDR3 protein, they turn into one entry using the most common DNA and genes. Across this sample there are roughly 730,000 distinct CDR3 sequences, with around 30% seen only once. The top ten clones comprise roughly 18% of the sample.

These data are taken from a study of T cell repertoires in cytomegalovirus infection (dated by TCRdb to 2018 to 2020). Study-level background: Recently identified HLA-C-restricted CMV epitopes, whose presentation resists viral immunomodulation, were targeted by peptide stimulations together with well-studied HLA-B-restricted epitopes. Donor HLA type was relevant to the analysis, as public TCR beta signatures indicated carriage of CMV infection together with the matching HLA type. Here is what the overall study found, with its caveats: In the ex vivo response, HLA-C-restricted CMV-specific TCR beta clonotypes were dominant, and in two of eight donors the single most frequent clonotype came from this HLA-C-restricted group. Carriers of CMV infection plus the relevant HLA type were discriminated by the cumulative frequency of public TCR beta family members in the study cohort and in an independent roughly 370-donor cohort.

The sample's treatment or condition label, decoded: in vitro stimulation with specific CMV peptide epitopes to enrich CMV-specific T cells. This sequence was found in a human donor in good health (CMV status not recorded). Some clones in this sample may be carry-over from other donors' samples. Recombination joined TRBV7-9 with TRBJ1-1; perhaps TRBD1 is the D gene, with 6 bases matching. The sequences come from cultured PBMCs, collected from culture after CMV antigen stimulation. At the DNA level, the sequence is TGTGCCAGCAGCTTAAGCCCCTGGACAGTAAACCCGAACACTGAAGCTTTCTTT. This encodes CASSLSPWTVNPNTEAFF.